This TCR beta chain was observed in a study of blood T cell repertoires in COVID-19. The sample holds a few counts of this clone. Only in-frame clones appear in the TCRdb table, and some are missing; sequencing was by immunoSEQ multiplex PCR. Of 100,000 to 120,000 clones in the sample, roughly 85% are singletons; the top ten hold about an eighth. The length of the CDR3 is 17 residues. The V end was cut by 3 bases, the J end by 3 bases, with 15 bases between. Germline loops: CDR1 SGHTA, CDR2 FQGNSA. What was sequenced was peripheral blood. The receptor comes from a human donor in a cohort sampled during active COVID-19. The chain combines TRBV7-2 with TRBJ1-6, with D maybe TRBD1 (5 bases). The CDR3 loop reads CASSLVPPTVYNSPLHF. The CDR3 nucleotides read TGTGCCAGCAGCTTGGTCCCCCCGACAGTCTATAATTCACCCCTCCACTTT.